Presented here are 20 T cell receptor beta chains from one specimen sequenced in a study of cytomegalovirus exposure and HLA in healthy donors. Produced via immunoSEQ multiplex PCR; TCRdb's table is partial and in-frame only. The repertoire holds 250,000 to 300,000 clones, with roughly 85% as singletons. The sequenced sample was PBMCs. The receptors stem from a woman aged 18-30 years in good health and CMV-seronegative.

The chain recombines TRBV11-3 with TRBJ2-7, with a tentative D call TRBD2 (6 bases). CDR1 SGHNT and CDR2 YENEEA come from the germline V gene. V was shortened by 0 bases and J by 1 base, with 16 bases between the two germline ends. The CDR3 sequence is 17 residues long. The CDR3 DNA is TGTGCCAGCAGCTTAGATGGGAGGATCCCTACATCCTACGAGCAGTACTTC. Its translation is CASSLDGRIPTSYEQYF.

The chain combines TRBV27 with TRBJ2-3; 11 bases are shared with TRBD2. The CDR3 runs 16 residues. The germline gives CDR1 MNHEY, CDR2 SMNVEV (reference sequence). Trimming at V came to 3 bases and at J to 8 bases, leaving 10 bases not matched to a gene. The CDR3 here is CASSFSVAGGRGTQYF. In DNA, the CDR3 is TGTGCCAGCAGTTTCTCAGTAGCGGGGGGGCGGGGTACGCAGTATTTT.

This chain joins TRBV11-3 and TRBJ2-7; TRBD2 matches at 13 bases. Germline V gene sequence: CDR1 SGHNT, CDR2 YENEEA. The CDR3 covers 16 residues. V was clipped by 1 base and J by 2 bases; unmatched bases: 2. CDR3: CASSLAGTSGAYEQYF. The CDR3 DNA is TGTGCCAGCAGCTTAGCCGGGACTAGCGGGGCCTACGAGCAGTACTTC.

The DNA of the CDR3 is TGTGCCAGCAGCCCCGGGACAGCCAACTACGAGCAGTACTTC. This translates into CASSPGTANYEQYF. This chain connects TRBV5-4 to TRBJ2-7; TRBD1 matches 7 bases. The CDR3 runs to 14 residues. V lost 4 bases, J lost 3 bases, and 7 bases stayed unmatched. CDR1 and CDR2 from the germline V gene are SGHNT and YYREEE (reference sequence).

This chain links TRBV7-3 with TRBJ1-2, with D unresolved. The CDR3 has 13 amino acids. Germline assignment: CDR1 SGHTA and CDR2 FQGTGA. V gave up 5 bases and J gave up 2 bases, with 9 bases separating them. In DNA form, the CDR3 reads TGTGCCAGCAGCCCTAGAGAGAACTATGGCTACACCTTC. Its protein product is CASSPRENYGYTF. The whole variable domain, remainder taken from reference TRBV7-3 and TRBJ1-2, is GAGVSQTPSNKVTEKGKYVELRCDPISGHTALYWYRQSLGQGPEFLIYFQGTGAADDSGLPNDRFFAVRPEGSVSTLKIQRTERGDSAVYLCASSPRENYGYTFGSGTRLTVV.

The count of this clone is one. V is TRBV2 and J is TRBJ1-2; no firm D call. Germline values: CDR1 SNHLY, CDR2 FYNNEI. The CDR3 sequence is 15 residues long. Trimming cost V 3 bases and J 2 bases, with 13 bases left between them. The chain's CDR3 is CASSERAADNYGYTF. The DNA of the CDR3 is TGTGCCAGCAGTGAGAGGGCAGCGGACAACTATGGCTACACCTTC.

The V gene is TRBV7-7, the J gene TRBJ2-5; D remains unclear. The V gene's germline CDR1 is SSHAT and CDR2 FNYEAQ (reference sequence). V lost 1 base, J lost 5 bases, and 8 bases lay in between. The CDR3 is 13 amino acids. This CDR3 is CASSLGGYETQYF. The CDR3 DNA reads as TGTGCCAGCAGCTTAGGAGGTTATGAGACCCAGTACTTC.

The J gene is TRBJ2-5, the V gene TRBV14, with D unclear. Germline CDR1 is SGHDN and CDR2 is FVKESK. The length of the CDR3 is 13 residues. Trimming pared 3 bases from V and 0 bases from J, leaving 5 bases between. CDR3 sequence: CASSHPYQETQYF. CDR3 DNA: TGTGCCAGCAGCCATCCCTACCAAGAGACCCAGTACTTC.

This clone was seen just once. The chain joins TRBV7-9 to TRBJ2-7, with 10 nucleotides matching TRBD1. Germline CDR1 and CDR2: SEHNR and FQNEAQ (reference sequence). The CDR3 spans 15 residues. V lost 4 bases and J lost 3; bases outside the gene matches: 6. The CDR3 reads CASSSRGQGFYEQYF. The CDR3 DNA reads as TGTGCCAGCAGCTCTAGGGGACAGGGGTTCTACGAGCAGTACTTC.

This chain links TRBV4-3 with TRBJ1-5; no clear D gene. The CDR3 is 15 amino acids. Germline lookup yields CDR1 LGHNA and CDR2 YSLEER. V was trimmed by 0 bases and J by 2 bases, leaving 8 bases between them. The CDR3 loop is CASSQDLGGNQPQHF. CDR3 DNA sequence: TGCGCCAGCAGCCAAGATCTGGGCGGCAATCAGCCCCAGCATTTT.

This rearrangement joins TRBV9 to TRBJ1-6, with 7 positions matching TRBD1. This CDR3 spans 19 amino acids. V was pared by 0 bases and J by 6 bases, with 15 bases of the junction left unmatched. The V gene's germline CDR1 is SGDLS and CDR2 YYNGEE. The CDR3, as DNA: TGTGCCAGCAGCGTAGGCCAAGGGGGCGGCCGGAGACTTAATTCACCCCTCCACTTT. Translated: CASSVGQGGGRRLNSPLHF.

The chain joins TRBV4-3 to TRBJ1-1, with TRBD1 matching 7 bases. This CDR3 is 15 amino acids long. With V trimmed by 1 base and J by 5 bases, 7 bases remained unmatched. CDR1 is LGHNA and CDR2 is YSLEER in the germline V gene. CDR3 bases: TGCGCCAGCAGCCAAGGGGCAGGGGGACGGACTGAAGCTTTCTTT. Its protein product is CASSQGAGGRTEAFF.

The gene calls are TRBV5-8 and TRBJ2-1; D remains ambiguous. V lost 6 bases and J lost 3, with 10 bases in between. The CDR3 has 13 residues. CDR1 SGHTS and CDR2 YDEGEE come from the germline V gene. The CDR3 here is CASNGGVYNEQFF. DNA of the CDR3: TGTGCCAGCAACGGCGGAGTCTACAATGAGCAGTTCTTC.

The chain carries TRBV30 and TRBJ2-5, with 9 bases lining up with TRBD1. The germline V gene has CDR1 GTSNPN and CDR2 SVGIG (reference sequence). V trimming: 4 bases; J trimming: 5 bases; junction bases outside the gene matches: 8. The CDR3 spans 14 residues. The DNA of the CDR3 is TGTGCCTGGAAACGGACAGGGGAGGTGGAGACCCAGTACTTC. Protein sequence: CAWKRTGEVETQYF.

As DNA, the CDR3 is TGTGCCAGCAGAACGACCGACAGGGGGCGAACTGAAGCTTTCTTT. Amino acids: CASRTTDRGRTEAFF. V is TRBV6-6 and J is TRBJ1-1, with TRBD1 identical over 10 bases. The CDR3 spans 15 residues. V lost 6 bases to trimming and J lost 5 bases; unmatched junction nucleotides: 9. The V gene's germline CDR1 is MNHNY and CDR2 SVGAGI (reference sequence).

The chain links TRBV7-2 to TRBJ1-2; D is unclear. Germline assignment: CDR1 SGHTA and CDR2 FQGNSA. This CDR3 spans 13 amino acids. V lost 1 base and J lost 3, with 6 bases in between. CDR3 in DNA: TGTGCCAGCAGCTTAGAACAGTACTATGGCTACACCTTC. Residues: CASSLEQYYGYTF.

V usage is TRBV5-1 and J usage is TRBJ1-2; D ambiguous. Trimming removed 9 bases from V and 3 bases from J, with 21 bases in between. The CDR3 sequence is 15 residues long. Germline-derived CDR1 and CDR2 are SGHRS and YFSETQ. DNA of the CDR3: TGCGCCACCACCCTTGGTGGAGGGAGTGACTATGGCTACACCTTC. Protein sequence: CATTLGGGSDYGYTF.

The chain couples TRBV28 to TRBJ1-2, with D perhaps TRBD1 (6 bases). Germline V gene lookup returns CDR1 MDHEN and CDR2 SYDVKM. The CDR3 has 12 residues. The V gene lost 6 bases and the J gene lost 3 bases, with 8 bases spanning the gap. DNA for the CDR3: TGTGCCAGCAGAACAGGGTACTATGGCTACACCTTC. Translating gives CASRTGYYGYTF.

The rearrangement links TRBV9 to TRBJ2-1; TRBD2 matches 13 bases. Germline V gives CDR1 SGDLS, CDR2 YYNGEE. The V segment lost 4 bases and the J segment 8 bases; nucleotides outside the gene matches: 9. The CDR3 runs 16 residues. The CDR3 protein is CASSSIGTSGTDEQFF. The CDR3 DNA follows: TGTGCCAGCAGCTCAATCGGGACTAGCGGGACCGATGAGCAGTTCTTC.

This clone has a single count. V is TRBV14 and J is TRBJ2-7, with D unclear. Germline lookup yields CDR1 SGHDN and CDR2 FVKESK. The CDR3 loop spans 14 amino acids. V gave up 1 base and J gave up 5 bases, with 12 bases separating them. The CDR3 is CASSQVPEINEQYF. The CDR3 nucleotides are TGTGCCAGCAGCCAAGTCCCAGAAATCAACGAGCAGTACTTC. Together with reference TRBV14 and TRBJ2-7, the CDR3 gives the full variable domain: EAGVTQFPSHSVIEKGQTVTLRCDPISGHDNLYWYRRVMGKEIKFLLHFVKESKQDESGMPNNRFLAERTGGTYSTLKVQPAELEDSGVYFCASSQVPEINEQYFGPGTRLTVT.